This entry lists 2 T cell receptor beta chains sequenced from one sample in a study of CD8+CD57+ T cells in acquired aplastic anemia. Genomic DNA, serving as template, underwent TCR beta VDJ and CDR3 profiling. TCRdb re-analysed the reads in MiXCR, keeping a single row per CDR3 protein. The table has approximately 220,000 distinct CDR3 sequences, around half seen once; the top ten hold 6.5% to 10%. Sequencing involved patients with CD8+CD57+ cell expansion previously shown by flow cytometry. Input material: sorted CD4+, CD8+, or CD8+CD57+ T cells (not recorded which) from PBMCs. Receptor source: a human donor with aplastic anemia.

This chain connects TRBV7-2 to TRBJ1-5, with TRBD1 as a possible D gene (6 bases). V was shortened by 7 bases and J by 2 bases, with 18 bases between the two germline ends. Per the germline V gene, CDR1 is SGHTA and CDR2 is FQGNSA. The CDR3 is 16 residues long. The CDR3 protein is CASNVWGPGGNQPQHF. In DNA, the CDR3 is TGTGCCAGCAACGTATGGGGGCCCGGAGGCAATCAGCCCCAGCATTTT.

This clonotype was found many times. This chain connects TRBV4-3 to TRBJ1-2, with D unclear. The V end was cut by 0 bases, the J end by 4 bases, with 12 bases between. The germline CDR1 and CDR2 sequences are LGHNA and YSLEER. This CDR3 has 15 residues. The CDR3 DNA is TGCGCCAGCAGCCAAGATAGCGCGGTTACCTATGGCTACACCTTC. Translating it yields CASSQDSAVTYGYTF.